These 25 T cell receptor beta chains came from one sample sequenced in a study of T cell repertoires in cytomegalovirus infection. The antigens of these receptors remain unknown. TCRdb used MiXCR to reprocess the reads, holding one entry per CDR3 protein. The sample shows about 570,000 distinct CDR3 sequences, 40% of them seen only once. The specimen comprised cultured PBMCs, sampled from culture after CMV antigen stimulation. The origin of the receptors is a human donor in good health (CMV status not recorded). Some clones in this sample may be carry-over from other donors' samples.

This sequence joins TRBV20-1 and TRBJ1-1; 8 bases align to TRBD1. Germline CDR1 is DFQATT and CDR2 is SNEGSKA (reference sequence). This CDR3 is 11 amino acids long. V was pared by 6 bases and J by 6 bases, with 3 bases of the junction left unmatched. CDR3 sequence (DNA): TGCAGTGCCATACAGGGGGCTGAAGCTTTCTTT. It encodes CSAIQGAEAFF.

The sample holds a few counts of this clonotype. The genes are TRBV12-3 or TRBV12-4 and TRBJ1-1; TRBD1 is a possible D gene (5 bases). V was clipped by 7 bases and J by 4 bases, with 13 bases between them. This CDR3 has 13 amino acids. The CDR3 DNA reads as TGTGCCAGCACCGGCAGGGTGAGCACTGAAGCTTTCTTT. Translated, it gives CASTGRVSTEAFF.

V and J are TRBV7-2 and TRBJ1-3, with D unresolved. This CDR3 is built from 13 residues. The V gene's germline CDR1 is SGHTA and CDR2 FQGNSA. Deletions cut 2 bases from V and 4 bases from J, with 6 bases between. For the CDR3, the DNA is TGTGCCAGCAGCTTATACGGGGGAAACACCATATATTTT. Encoded protein: CASSLYGGNTIYF.

The chain couples TRBV6-4 to TRBJ2-7, with 7 bases fitting TRBD2. V dropped 4 bases and J dropped 7; count of bases not matched to a gene: 13. This CDR3 is built from 15 residues. The germline V gene encodes CDR1 MRHNA and CDR2 SNTAGT. Here the CDR3 reads CASSAMPGSGGEQYF. The CDR3 coding sequence is TGTGCCAGCAGTGCGATGCCGGGCTCGGGAGGAGAGCAGTACTTC.

The rearrangement links TRBV20-1 to TRBJ1-1; D is unresolved. Germline V gene lookup returns CDR1 DFQATT and CDR2 SNEGSKA (reference sequence). Deletions cut 5 bases from V and 4 bases from J, with 14 bases between. CDR3 length equals 13 residues. Here the CDR3 reads CSAAGVMGTEAFF. CDR3 DNA sequence: TGCAGTGCTGCTGGGGTGATGGGCACTGAAGCTTTCTTT.

This clonotype was seen only a few times. V usage is TRBV12-3 or TRBV12-4 and J usage is TRBJ2-2; D remains unclear. This CDR3 has 11 amino acids. Trimming took 8 bases from V and 6 from J, leaving 7 bases between them. In nucleotides, the CDR3 is TGTGCCAGCGGAAGATCCGGGGAGCTGTTTTTT. This codes for CASGRSGELFF.

The CDR3 DNA is TGTGCCAGCAGTTTACGAAACACCATATATTTT. Translated, it gives CASSLRNTIYF. This chain links TRBV28 with TRBJ1-3; the D is unclear. The germline V gene has CDR1 MDHEN and CDR2 SYDVKM. The CDR3 sequence is 11 residues long. V gave up 2 bases and J gave up 5 bases, with 1 base separating them.

This clonotype was recorded a few times. DNA of the CDR3: TGTGCCAGCAGCCACAGTGGGGGACTCTCTGGAAACACCATATATTTT. Its protein is CASSHSGGLSGNTIYF. V gene TRBV7-4 combines with J gene TRBJ1-3; D is perhaps TRBD1 (5 bases). Germline V gene sequence: CDR1 SGHVT, CDR2 SQSDAQ. V was clipped by 5 bases and J by 0 bases, with 14 bases between them. This CDR3 is 16 amino acids long.

On this clonotype itself: Here the CDR3 omits its conserved ending phenylalanine or tryptophan, so a read error is the likely source. The limits of the CDR3 on the DNA are not certain, so only TCRdb's listed CDR3 is given. The chain employs TRBV7-6 and TRBJ2-3. Inclusive of both ends, the CDR3 amounts to 12 amino acids. The V gene's germline CDR1 is SGHVS and CDR2 FNYEAQ. This chain's CDR3 is CASSLANYEYFV.

The chain employs TRBV7-2 and TRBJ2-7, with D perhaps TRBD1 or TRBD2 (6 bases each). The CDR3 loop spans 14 amino acids. Deletions cut 1 base from V and 2 bases from J, with 9 bases between. Germline V gives CDR1 SGHTA, CDR2 FQGNSA. CDR3 residues: CASSLDGGTYEQYF. The CDR3 DNA follows: TGTGCCAGCAGCTTAGACGGGGGCACCTACGAGCAGTACTTC.

The chain recombines TRBV20-1 with TRBJ2-1, with 8 nucleotides matching TRBD2. The CDR3 runs to 13 residues. With 5 bases clipped from V and 2 bases from J, the junction kept 2 bases outside the gene matches. The germline V gene has CDR1 DFQATT and CDR2 SNEGSKA (reference sequence). The CDR3 bases are TGCAGTGCTGTTAGCGGGGCCTACAATGAGCAGTTCTTC. Its protein product is CSAVSGAYNEQFF.

The chain uses TRBV9 and TRBJ2-2; TRBD2 agrees at 14 bases. The junction had 3 bases not matched to a gene; V was cut back by 4 bases and J by 4 bases. CDR3 size: 16 residues. Germline V gene sequence: CDR1 SGDLS, CDR2 YYNGEE. The CDR3 loop is CASSTGLAGGTGELFF. The CDR3 DNA follows: TGTGCCAGCAGCACAGGACTAGCGGGAGGCACCGGGGAGCTGTTTTTT. The full variable domain, with the rest looked up from reference TRBV9 and TRBJ2-2, is DSGVTQTPKHLITATGQRVTLRCSPRSGDLSVYWYQQSLDQGLQFLIQYYNGEERAKGNILERFSAQQFPDLHSELNLSSLELGDSALYFCASSTGLAGGTGELFFGEGSRLTVL.

The V call is TRBV7-2, the J call TRBJ2-3, with unresolved D. The V end lost 3 bases, the J end lost 4 bases, and 8 bases lay between the germline ends. CDR1 and CDR2 (germline): SGHTA, FQGNSA. The CDR3 extends over 13 amino acids. The CDR3 is CASSFLKADTQYF. The CDR3 coding sequence is TGTGCCAGCAGCTTTCTAAAGGCAGATACGCAGTATTTT.

V gene TRBV20-1 combines with J gene TRBJ1-5; D is possibly TRBD1 (5 bases). This CDR3 spans 13 amino acids. Germline lookup yields CDR1 DFQATT and CDR2 SNEGSKA (reference sequence). V was pared by 6 bases and J by 0 bases, with 9 bases between. This chain's CDR3 is CSAKQASNQPQHF. The CDR3 DNA sequence: TGCAGTGCAAAACAGGCTAGCAATCAGCCCCAGCATTTT.

This rearrangement joins TRBV5-8 to TRBJ1-2, with D unresolved. There are 13 residues in the CDR3. Trimming removed 4 bases from V and 5 bases from J, with 12 bases in between. CDR1 is SGHTS, CDR2 YDEGEE, per germline. The CDR3 loop is CASSPEAGYGYTF. For the CDR3, the DNA is TGTGCCAGCAGCCCGGAGGCGGGGTATGGCTACACCTTC.

The chain employs TRBV7-2 and TRBJ1-1, with D perhaps TRBD1 (5 bases). CDR3 length: 14 amino acids. Germline CDR1 reads SGHTA; CDR2 reads FQGNSA. V was trimmed by 1 base and J by 2 bases, leaving 8 bases between them. As DNA, the CDR3 is TGTGCCAGCAGCTTAGTCGGGGCTAACACTGAAGCTTTCTTT. Translating it yields CASSLVGANTEAFF.

The rearrangement joins TRBV25-1 to TRBJ2-2; no reliable D call. Deletions cut 8 bases from V and 6 bases from J, with 10 bases between. Germline CDR1 and CDR2: MGHDK and SYGVNS. This CDR3 region has 12 residues. CDR3 residues: CASGEGSGELFF. In DNA form, the CDR3 reads TGTGCCAGCGGAGAAGGGTCCGGGGAGCTGTTTTTT.

This clonotype was seen a few times. This chain joins TRBV7-2 and TRBJ1-6, with D possibly TRBD1 on 5 matching bases. Trimming cost V 4 bases and J 4 bases, with 14 bases left between them. Germline-derived CDR1 and CDR2 are SGHTA and FQGNSA. The CDR3 is 16 residues long. CDR3 nucleotides: TGTGCCAGCAGCTCCGTCCCCTGGGGGTATAATTCACCCCTCCACTTT. This codes for CASSSVPWGYNSPLHF.

The chain combines TRBV20-1 with TRBJ1-5; possibly TRBD1 for D (5 bases). V was trimmed by 6 bases and J by 6 bases, leaving 21 bases between them. The CDR3 extends over 15 amino acids. Germline V gene data show CDR1 as DFQATT and CDR2 as SNEGSKA (reference sequence). The CDR3: CSAQPPGRHGQPQHF. DNA of the CDR3: TGCAGTGCGCAACCCCCGGGACGTCACGGTCAGCCCCAGCATTTT.

CDR3 sequence: CATSRSPLAGRHGYTF. CDR3 in DNA: TGTGCCACCAGCAGATCCCCTCTCGCAGGACGACATGGCTACACCTTC. V and J are TRBV15 and TRBJ1-2, with unresolved D. The CDR3 sequence is 16 residues long. CDR1 LNHNV and CDR2 YYDKDF come from the germline V gene (reference sequence). The ends were cut back, 2 bases at V and 6 bases at J, with 19 bases in the middle.

The V call is TRBV11-1, the J call TRBJ1-6, with TRBD1 as a possible D gene (5 bases). Germline V gene lookup returns CDR1 SGHAT and CDR2 FQDESV (reference sequence). CDR3 length: 14 residues. Trimming took 5 bases from V and 3 from J, leaving 8 bases between them. The CDR3 protein is CASSRRVYNSPLHF. CDR3 in DNA: TGTGCCAGCAGCCGCAGGGTCTATAATTCACCCCTCCACTTT.

The J gene is TRBJ2-1, the V gene TRBV20-1; 9 bases map to TRBD2. The CDR3 runs to 14 residues. Trimming cost V 5 bases and J 2 bases; bases outside gene matches: 4. From germline, CDR1 is DFQATT and CDR2 SNEGSKA (reference sequence). DNA of the CDR3: TGCAGTGCTCCTAGCGGGATCACCTACAATGAGCAGTTCTTC. Translation: CSAPSGITYNEQFF.

The chain joins TRBV6-2 or TRBV6-3 to TRBJ1-2, with no clear D. V was cut by 4 bases and J by 2 bases, with 11 bases left in between. Germline assignment: CDR1 MNHEY and CDR2 SVGEGT. CDR3 length: 14 amino acids. The CDR3 DNA reads TGTGCCAGCAGTTCCCCGACTAAGAACTATGGCTACACCTTC. Its translation is CASSSPTKNYGYTF.

This clonotype was seen at least ten times. J is TRBJ2-5 and V is TRBV7-2, with D perhaps TRBD2 (5 bases). Germline V gene data show CDR1 as SGHTA and CDR2 as FQGNSA. V lost 1 base, J lost 5 bases, and 17 bases lay in between. The CDR3 runs 16 residues. The CDR3 DNA sequence: TGTGCCAGCAGCTTAGTCTGGTGGGGAGATTCCGAGACCCAGTACTTC. Its protein is CASSLVWWGDSETQYF.

V and J are TRBV12-3 or TRBV12-4 and TRBJ2-5; D might be TRBD2 (6 bases). The CDR3 sequence is 13 residues long. V was trimmed by 5 bases and J by 3 bases, leaving 10 bases between them. The CDR3 bases are TGTGCCAGCAGTGCGGGGCGGGAAGAGACCCAGTACTTC. Protein product: CASSAGREETQYF.